These T cell receptor beta chains were read from a single sample in a study of radiotherapy plus CTLA-4 blockade in lung cancer. The table came from immunoSEQ multiplex PCR; TCRdb's copy has only in-frame clones and leaves some out. The sample lists under 100,000 clones, about 85% occurring once. The sample was peripheral blood, taken from a patient treated with radiotherapy plus ipilimumab. The origin of the receptors is a human donor with non-small cell lung cancer that progressed on radiotherapy plus ipilimumab. Each CDR3 is given with its conserved first and last residue. Fields, in order: V gene, D gene, J gene, clone size, CDR3 protein, CDR3 DNA. D genes are given only for firm matches. The size field is filled for only some rows; it gives once, few, many or a size class.

>TRBV11-3|-|TRBJ2-3|-
CASSEVSATDTQYF
TGTGCCAGCAGCGAAGTGTCGGCGACAGATACGCAGTATTTT
>TRBV5-4|-|TRBJ2-7|few
CASSFLATHGVPYEQYF
TGTGCCAGCAGCTTTCTAGCGACCCACGGGGTTCCCTACGAGCAGTACTTC
>TRBV27|-|TRBJ2-3|-
CASSLFTSSTDTQYF
TGTGCCAGCAGTTTATTTACTAGTAGCACAGATACGCAGTATTTT
>TRBV5-1|-|TRBJ1-2|-
CASSLATTADYGYTF
TGCGCCAGCAGCTTGGCGACAACAGCCGACTATGGCTACACCTTC
>TRBV15|TRBD2|TRBJ2-7|-
CATTEAGGSYEQYF
TGTGCCACCACTGAGGCGGGAGGGTCCTACGAGCAGTACTTC
>TRBV27|-|TRBJ2-6|-
CASSLQTGSGANVLTF
TGTGCCAGCAGCCTGCAAACCGGGTCTGGGGCCAACGTCCTGACTTTC
>TRBV18|-|TRBJ2-1|-
CASSPGSSYNEQFF
TGTGCCAGCTCCCCAGGGAGCTCCTACAATGAGCAGTTCTTC
>TRBV5-6|-|TRBJ2-3|-
CASSLLQGRTTRQYF
TGTGCCAGCAGCTTGTTGCAGGGGAGGACTACCAGGCAGTATTTT
>TRBV19|-|TRBJ1-1|-
CASMMTNMNTEAFF
TGTGCCAGTATGATGACAAATATGAACACTGAAGCTTTCTTT
>TRBV30|-|TRBJ1-1|-
CAWSVSYLTEAFF
TGTGCCTGGAGTGTAAGCTATCTCACTGAAGCTTTCTTT
>TRBV7-9|-|TRBJ2-1|-
CASSLPQGAHEQFF
TGTGCCAGCAGCTTACCGCAGGGCGCCCATGAGCAGTTCTTC
>TRBV10-3|-|TRBJ2-3|-
CAGGMEGDTQYF
TGTGCAGGAGGGATGGAGGGAGATACGCAGTATTTT
>TRBV5-4|-|TRBJ2-5|-
CASSPEGIGRQETQYF
TGTGCCAGCAGCCCGGAAGGGATCGGGCGCCAAGAGACCCAGTACTTC
>TRBV30|TRBD2|TRBJ2-7|-
CAWRRGRLAGQSYEQYF
TGTGCCTGGAGAAGGGGAAGGCTAGCGGGGCAGTCCTACGAGCAGTACTTC
>TRBV2|-|TRBJ2-2|-
CASKGPNTGELFF
TGTGCCAGCAAAGGACCGAACACCGGGGAGCTGTTTTTT
>TRBV4-3|-|TRBJ2-7|-
CASSQEDGQSYEQYF
TGCGCCAGCAGCCAAGAGGATGGGCAGTCCTACGAGCAGTACTTC
>TRBV5-1|TRBD2|TRBJ2-7|-
CASSSGLERGEQYF
TGCGCCAGCAGCTCCGGACTAGAACGGGGCGAGCAGTACTTC
>TRBV7-3|-|TRBJ2-7|-
CARNRLPCEQYF
TGTGCCAGAAACCGGCTGCCCTGCGAGCAGTACTTC
>TRBV27|-|TRBJ1-5|-
CASSTQRGGRAAQPQHF
TGTGCCAGCAGTACCCAGAGGGGGGGAAGGGCAGCTCAGCCCCAGCATTTT
>TRBV28|-|TRBJ1-2|-
CASSLGPSYTF
TGTGCCAGCAGTTTAGGTCCGTCCTACACCTTC
>TRBV6-4|TRBD2|TRBJ2-1|few
CASSELAGRVEQFF
TGTGCCAGCAGTGAGCTAGCGGGCAGGGTAGAGCAGTTCTTC
>TRBV10-1|-|TRBJ1-5|once
CASSERVAGKRGNQPQHF
TGCGCCAGCAGTGAGAGGGTGGCAGGGAAAAGGGGCAATCAGCCCCAGCATTTT
>TRBV6-6|TRBD1|TRBJ1-1|-
CASSLQGSTEAFF
TGTGCCAGCAGCCTACAGGGGTCCACTGAAGCTTTCTTT
>TRBV7-2|-|TRBJ2-7|-
CASSLGSRGGSYEQYF
TGTGCCAGCAGCTTAGGGTCCAGGGGGGGATCCTACGAGCAGTACTTC
>TRBV10-3|TRBD1|TRBJ1-3|once
CAISESGGGQALYSGNTIYF
TGTGCCATCAGTGAGTCCGGTGGGGGACAGGCCCTTTACTCTGGAAACACCATATATTTT